This T cell receptor (beta chain) emerged from a study of blood T cell repertoires in COVID-19 (dated by TCRdb to about 2020). For the study in its entirety: Collaborator samples came from the United States, Italy and Spain and covered acute and convalescent phases of COVID-19. The material from the prospective study consisted of cDNA or gDNA derived from T cells, B-cell-depleted T cells, or PBMCs. HLA class I and class II types, where available, came from metadata supplied by the sample provider rather than from assay-based typing. The samples were drawn from two sources: the first 160 participants of the ongoing ImmuneRACE study, and 1,200 or so subjects contributed by 6 global collaborators. The repertoires were released in a freely available public database meant as a resource for research on the immune response to SARS-CoV-2. The dataset comprised deeply sampled blood TCRbeta repertoires from subjects exposed to, actively infected with, or recovered from COVID-19. Sample metadata almost always included a de-identified subject ID, COVID-19 status, age in years and sex.

From cysteine to phenylalanine, the CDR3 is 13 amino acids long. Only the CDR3 part of the read is kept: 39 bases, read in frame from the first base. V has 10 bases trimmed and J has 4 bases trimmed; junction bases matching no gene number 8. CDR1 and CDR2 were assigned from the germline V gene as SNHLY and FYNNEI. Overall study results and their limits: How much clinical and demographic metadata was included differed by source and by participant, and the metadata was provided uncurated.

A note on this clone: This clone's antigen is unknown. There are no base qualities to consult, and no much larger clone falls within one base.

Collaborating institutions collected whole blood in K2EDTA tubes following their own protocols. For TCRbeta analysis, collaborators shipped samples as frozen whole blood, isolated PBMCs, or DNA extracted from either of those sample types. TCRbeta CDR3 regions were amplified from genomic DNA by means of the immunoSEQ Assay, a bias-controlled multiplex PCR. For the original study's pipeline: Within the assay, amplification of reference gene primers was used to estimate how many nucleated cells each sample contained. Sequence reads were collapsed and filtered to measure the absolute abundance of every unique TCRbeta CDR3 rearrangement. For each sample, productive Simpson clonality was calculated by taking the square root of Simpson's diversity index across productive rearrangements. The source is immuneACCESS, and TCRdb retained only in-frame sequences with V and J called. Part of the clones is not carried over; for the studies checked, unresolved V genes explain less than half of this, and the remainder is unexplained. V and J calls and clone size are copied from that table; D and trimming were computed from the DNA. A total of approximately 250,000 clones appear in this sample, more than 75% of them only once. Of the sample, about 0.93% falls within the top ten clones.

The receptor was derived from a man between 35 and 55 years old with acute or convalescent COVID-19. Sequencing was done on a sample of peripheral blood. Here the chain combines TRBV2 and TRBJ1-1; a stretch of 8 junction bases matches TRBD1. The nucleotide sequence reads TGTGCCATCGCGGACAGGGTCAGCACTGAAGCTTTCTTT. It translates to CAIADRVSTEAFF.